This TCR beta chain was captured in a study of CD8 T cells in ankylosing spondylitis. Study results and limitations: Ankylosing spondylitis blood appeared to be characterized by a TCR beta motif of several highly homologous variants. Existing reports had already noted some motif variants in reactive arthritis synovial fluid and blood. Peripheral blood held disease-linked clones only at relatively low frequency, and these were CD8+. Matched synovial fluid from ankylosing spondylitis patients was reported to be enriched for disease-linked clones.

This CDR3 is built from 15 residues. J gave up 4 bases and V 1 base, and 0 bases lay outside the gene matches. Germline lookup yields CDR1 MNHNS and CDR2 SASEGT. This clonotype showed up many times. Its antigen is not identified. Making the TCR beta libraries involved quantitative 5'-RACE with molecular barcodes. TCRdb used MiXCR to reprocess the 5' RACE reads, holding one entry per CDR3 protein. This table has some 700,000 distinct CDR3 sequences, 15% to 20% appearing once. The specimen sequenced was blood, either unsorted or a sorted T cell fraction (not recorded which). V is TRBV6-1 and J is TRBJ2-1; 11 nucleotides line up with TRBD2. The sequence was obtained from a male donor with ankylosing spondylitis. The CDR3 spells CASSEVAGGYNEQFF. CDR3 nucleotide sequence: TGTGCCAGCAGTGAAGTAGCGGGAGGGTACAATGAGCAGTTCTTC.